Sequencing of this T cell receptor (beta chain) was carried out in a study of cytomegalovirus exposure and HLA in healthy donors. Assay: immunoSEQ multiplex PCR; the TCRdb copy retains only in-frame clones and omits some. The table has 70,000 to 85,000 clones, 94% seen once. V lost 2 bases and J lost 4; bases outside the gene matches: 1. This CDR3 has 13 residues. Germline V lookup: CDR1 MNHEY, CDR2 SMNVEV (reference sequence). The sequence derives from a woman aged 18-29 years in good health and CMV-seropositive. The chain recombines TRBV27 with TRBJ1-2; 7 bases line up with TRBD1. Sequenced: PBMCs. The CDR3 coding sequence is TGTGCCAGCAGTTTAGGGACAGCCTATGGCTACACCTTC. Residues: CASSLGTAYGYTF.